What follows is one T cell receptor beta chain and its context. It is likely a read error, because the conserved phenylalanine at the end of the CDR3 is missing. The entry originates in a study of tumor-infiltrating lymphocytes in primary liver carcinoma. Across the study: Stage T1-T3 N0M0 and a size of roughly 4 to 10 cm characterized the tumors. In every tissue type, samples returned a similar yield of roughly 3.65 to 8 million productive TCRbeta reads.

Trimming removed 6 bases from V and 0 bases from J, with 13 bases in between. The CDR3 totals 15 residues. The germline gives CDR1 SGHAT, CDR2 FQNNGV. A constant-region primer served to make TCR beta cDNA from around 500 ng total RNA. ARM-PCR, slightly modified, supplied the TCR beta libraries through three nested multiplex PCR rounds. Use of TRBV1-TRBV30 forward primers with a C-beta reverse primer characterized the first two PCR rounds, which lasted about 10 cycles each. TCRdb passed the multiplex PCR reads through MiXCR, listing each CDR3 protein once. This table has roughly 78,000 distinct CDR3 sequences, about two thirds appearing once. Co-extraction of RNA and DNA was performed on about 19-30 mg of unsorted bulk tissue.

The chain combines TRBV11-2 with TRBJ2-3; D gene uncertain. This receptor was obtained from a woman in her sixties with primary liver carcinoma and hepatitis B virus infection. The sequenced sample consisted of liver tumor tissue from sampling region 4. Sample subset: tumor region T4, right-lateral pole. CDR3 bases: TGTGCCAGCAGGCACTCAGCGACTAGCACAGATACGCAGTATGTT. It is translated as CASRHSATSTDTQYV.